The clone carrying this TCR beta chain was found a few times. Its antigen is unidentified. The sample comes from a study of cytomegalovirus exposure and HLA in healthy donors. The study's findings and limits: Analysis performed later found 16,951 TCR beta sequences associated with HLA alleles at 0.05 false discovery rate. The study reported that TCR beta sequences accurately predicted HLA-A and HLA-B alleles in most subjects. As a later analysis showed, several of the most significant clusters appeared to be linked to common viral pathogens.

J was trimmed by 7 bases and V by 5 bases; bases with no gene match: 4. CDR1 MNHEY and CDR2 SMNVEV come from the germline V gene (reference sequence). The CDR3 contains 14 residues. 60 Vbeta and 13 Jbeta primers were used in PCR. The assay was immunoSEQ multiplex PCR, and TCRdb's table has in-frame clones only and misses some. The sample has over 60,000 clones, around 75% seen once; the top ten hold around 7.3%. This chain joins TRBV27 and TRBJ1-5; 11 nucleotides match TRBD1. What was sequenced was PBMCs. This TCR was recovered from a woman aged 30 to 39 in good health and CMV-seropositive. The DNA of the CDR3 is TGTGCCAGCAGTCTCGGGACAGGGGGACAGCCCCAGCATTTT. Residues: CASSLGTGGQPQHF.